This T cell receptor beta chain emerged from a study of CD8 T cells in ankylosing spondylitis. TCRdb independently ran MiXCR on the 5' RACE reads; one entry per CDR3 protein. The data show about 280,000 distinct CDR3 sequences, about 20% seen once. V lost 2 bases, J lost 0 bases, and 9 bases lay in between. This CDR3 spans 15 amino acids. The germline V gene encodes CDR1 MNHEY and CDR2 SVGAGI. The V call is TRBV6-5, the J call TRBJ2-3; D perhaps matches TRBD1 (5 bases). This TCR was recovered from a male donor with ankylosing spondylitis or in good health (not recorded which). Sequencing was carried out using blood, either unsorted or a sorted T cell fraction (not recorded which). CDR3: CASSYQGSSTDTQYF. CDR3 nucleotides: TGTGCCAGCAGTTACCAGGGTTCAAGCACAGATACGCAGTATTTT.